A selection of T cell receptor beta chains follows, all from one sample in a study of T cells in Graves' hyperthyroidism and ophthalmopathy. From the multiplex PCR reads, TCRdb called clonotypes with MiXCR, one entry per CDR3 protein. This sample has 750,000 to 950,000 distinct CDR3 sequences, with roughly 40% found just once. The specimen sequenced was blood. Receptors were obtained from a man aged 18 to 29 with Graves' hyperthyroidism. Both conserved end residues are part of each CDR3. D genes are given only for firm matches. Size tells how often a clone was seen (once, few, many) or the class of an expanded clone, and some rows leave it out.

clone_size: NA
j_call: TRBJ1-1
v_call: TRBV6-1
d_call: NA
cdr3_nt: TGTGCCAGCGGAGATACAGGGCCGATGGACACTGAAGCTTTCTTT
cdr3_aa: CASGDTGPMDTEAFF

clone_size: NA
j_call: TRBJ2-5
v_call: TRBV12-3/TRBV12-4
d_call: TRBD2
cdr3_nt: TGTGCCAGCGGCCTAGCGGGACTCCAAGAGACCCAGTACTTC
cdr3_aa: CASGLAGLQETQYF

clone_size: many
j_call: TRBJ2-7
v_call: TRBV29-1
d_call: TRBD1
cdr3_nt: TGCAGCGTTGAAGGCGGACGGGACAGCTCCTACGAGCAGTACTTC
cdr3_aa: CSVEGGRDSSYEQYF

clone_size: NA
j_call: TRBJ1-1
v_call: TRBV24-1
d_call: NA
cdr3_nt: TGTGCCACCAGTGGTGGACGTAACACTGAAGCTTTCTTT
cdr3_aa: CATSGGRNTEAFF

clone_size: NA
j_call: TRBJ1-3
v_call: TRBV5-1
d_call: NA
cdr3_nt: TGCGCCAGCAGCTTGGAGGCAGCCTCCTCTGGAAACACCATATATTTT
cdr3_aa: CASSLEAASSGNTIYF

clone_size: many
j_call: TRBJ2-7
v_call: TRBV5-1
d_call: TRBD1
cdr3_nt: TGTGCCAGCAGCTTAGACAGGGCATCCTACGAGCAGTACTTC
cdr3_aa: CASSLDRASYEQYF

clone_size: many
j_call: TRBJ2-5
v_call: TRBV7-9
d_call: TRBD1
cdr3_nt: TGTGCCTGCTCAGGGGGCCGAGAGACCCAGTACTTC
cdr3_aa: CACSGGRETQYF

clone_size: NA
j_call: TRBJ1-4
v_call: TRBV9
d_call: NA
cdr3_nt: TGTGCCAGCAGCGTAGCCCCAGGGGACGGTAATGAAAAACTGTTTTTT
cdr3_aa: CASSVAPGDGNEKLFF

clone_size: many
j_call: TRBJ1-1
v_call: TRBV20-1
d_call: NA
cdr3_nt: TGCAGTGCTAGGGTCGGGGGGCCGAACACTGAAGCTTTCTTT
cdr3_aa: CSARVGGPNTEAFF

clone_size: many
j_call: TRBJ1-4
v_call: TRBV7-2
d_call: NA
cdr3_nt: TGTGCCAGCAGCTTACTCTTCGGTGAAAAACTGTTTTTT
cdr3_aa: CASSLLFGEKLFF

clone_size: many
j_call: TRBJ2-7
v_call: TRBV7-2
d_call: NA
cdr3_nt: TGTGCCAGCAGCCCGGCGGACCAACTCTACGAGCAGTACTTC
cdr3_aa: CASSPADQLYEQYF

clone_size: many
j_call: TRBJ1-5
v_call: TRBV7-2
d_call: TRBD1
cdr3_nt: TGTGCCAGCAGCGGGACGACAGGGAGCAATCAGCCCCAGCATTTT
cdr3_aa: CASSGTTGSNQPQHF

clone_size: few
j_call: TRBJ2-7
v_call: TRBV4-1
d_call: NA
cdr3_nt: TGTGCCAGCAGCCAAGACCGGTTTGGGGATCTTGGCTACGAGCAGTACTTC
cdr3_aa: CASSQDRFGDLGYEQYF

clone_size: many
j_call: TRBJ1-1
v_call: TRBV7-9
d_call: NA
cdr3_nt: TGTGCCAGCAGCTTAGTAGAGTGGGGGCACGCTGAAGCTTTCTTT
cdr3_aa: CASSLVEWGHAEAFF

clone_size: many
j_call: TRBJ1-5
v_call: TRBV5-5
d_call: NA
cdr3_nt: TGTGCCAGCAGCACTGGGACGGGGGATTATCAGCCCCAGCATTTT
cdr3_aa: CASSTGTGDYQPQHF

clone_size: NA
j_call: TRBJ2-6
v_call: TRBV7-9
d_call: NA
cdr3_nt: TGTGCCAGCAGCCCCCCTGGACATAATTCCACGGGGGCCAACGTCCTGACTTTC
cdr3_aa: CASSPPGHNSTGANVLTF

clone_size: NA
j_call: TRBJ1-3
v_call: TRBV25-1
d_call: NA
cdr3_nt: TGTGCCAGCAGTACCGGACCCTCCTCTGGAAACACCATATATTTT
cdr3_aa: CASSTGPSSGNTIYF

clone_size: many
j_call: TRBJ1-2
v_call: TRBV19
d_call: TRBD1
cdr3_nt: TGTGCCAGTAGCCGGGACAGGGGAAACTATGGCTACACCTTC
cdr3_aa: CASSRDRGNYGYTF

clone_size: NA
j_call: TRBJ2-5
v_call: TRBV7-2
d_call: TRBD1
cdr3_nt: TGTGCCAGCAGCTTAGGGGTAGGGGGCGTCCAGCCCCAGTACTTC
cdr3_aa: CASSLGVGGVQPQYF

clone_size: few
j_call: TRBJ1-4
v_call: TRBV12-3/TRBV12-4
d_call: NA
cdr3_nt: TGTGCCAGCAGTTTAAACCCCCAAGTGAAACTGTTTTTT
cdr3_aa: CASSLNPQVKLFF

clone_size: NA
j_call: TRBJ2-7
v_call: TRBV7-9
d_call: NA
cdr3_nt: TGTGCCAGCAGCTTAAATCCCGCCTACGAGCAGTACTTC
cdr3_aa: CASSLNPAYEQYF

clone_size: NA
j_call: TRBJ2-5
v_call: TRBV20-1
d_call: TRBD2
cdr3_nt: TGCAGTGCTGCTCCTAGCGGGGGGTACCAAGAGACCCAGTACTTC
cdr3_aa: CSAAPSGGYQETQYF

clone_size: many
j_call: TRBJ1-6
v_call: TRBV15
d_call: NA
cdr3_nt: TGTGCCACCAGCGACCAGGGGTCACCCCTCCACTTT
cdr3_aa: CATSDQGSPLHF

clone_size: many
j_call: TRBJ1-1
v_call: TRBV29-1
d_call: TRBD1
cdr3_nt: TGCAGCGTTTTACAGGGGGCTGTTGAAGCTTTCTTT
cdr3_aa: CSVLQGAVEAFF

clone_size: NA
j_call: TRBJ1-5
v_call: TRBV11-2
d_call: TRBD1
cdr3_nt: TGTGCCGGCAGCTTGGGACAGGGGGTTGTTCAGCCCCAGCATTTT
cdr3_aa: CAGSLGQGVVQPQHF

clone_size: many
j_call: TRBJ2-6
v_call: TRBV9
d_call: TRBD1
cdr3_nt: TGTGCCAGCAGTAGGACAGGGACTGGGGCCAACGTCCTGACTTTC
cdr3_aa: CASSRTGTGANVLTF

clone_size: NA
j_call: TRBJ2-7
v_call: TRBV11-2
d_call: TRBD1
cdr3_nt: TGTGCCAGCGGCTTATCCTCGGGACAGGGCTACGAGCAGTACTTC
cdr3_aa: CASGLSSGQGYEQYF

clone_size: NA
j_call: TRBJ2-7
v_call: TRBV20-1
d_call: NA
cdr3_nt: TGCAGTGCTAGAGATGGGGTGGGTGCGGAAGAGCAGTACTTC
cdr3_aa: CSARDGVGAEEQYF

clone_size: NA
j_call: TRBJ1-1
v_call: TRBV4-1
d_call: TRBD1
cdr3_nt: TGCGCCAGCAGCCCCCGGGGACAGTCGAACACTGAAGCTTTCTTT
cdr3_aa: CASSPRGQSNTEAFF

clone_size: many
j_call: TRBJ1-1
v_call: TRBV12-3/TRBV12-4
d_call: NA
cdr3_nt: TGTGCCAGCAGTTTAGGAGGGACATACACTGAAGCTTTCTTT
cdr3_aa: CASSLGGTYTEAFF

clone_size: NA
j_call: TRBJ1-5
v_call: TRBV12-3/TRBV12-4
d_call: NA
cdr3_nt: TGTGCCAGCAGCTTAAGGGGGTGGCCACTGAATCAGCCCCAGCATTTT
cdr3_aa: CASSLRGWPLNQPQHF

clone_size: once
j_call: TRBJ2-1
v_call: TRBV7-3
d_call: TRBD2
cdr3_nt: TGTGCCAGCAGCTCCGGACTAGCGGGAGGAGGCAATGAGCAGTTCTTC
cdr3_aa: CASSSGLAGGGNEQFF

clone_size: once
j_call: TRBJ2-2
v_call: TRBV6-1
d_call: TRBD1
cdr3_nt: TGTGCCAGCAGTCCCTGGGACAGGGCGAACACCGGGGAGCTGTTTTTT
cdr3_aa: CASSPWDRANTGELFF

clone_size: few
j_call: TRBJ1-5
v_call: TRBV10-3
d_call: TRBD1
cdr3_nt: TGTGCCACCGGGACAGGGGGACCGGGCAATCAGCCCCAGCATTTT
cdr3_aa: CATGTGGPGNQPQHF

clone_size: NA
j_call: TRBJ1-2
v_call: TRBV29-1
d_call: NA
cdr3_nt: TGCAGTCTCGACGGAACGGGTCCGAGGGGCTACACCTTC
cdr3_aa: CSLDGTGPRGYTF

clone_size: NA
j_call: TRBJ1-1
v_call: TRBV5-5
d_call: TRBD1
cdr3_nt: TGTGCCAGCAGCCAACAGGGGAAGTTGAACACTGAAGCTTTCTTT
cdr3_aa: CASSQQGKLNTEAFF

clone_size: NA
j_call: TRBJ1-2
v_call: TRBV10-3
d_call: NA
cdr3_nt: TGTGCCGGCAGACCTTCCCTCAACAGCTATGGCTACACCTTC
cdr3_aa: CAGRPSLNSYGYTF

clone_size: NA
j_call: TRBJ1-2
v_call: TRBV7-9
d_call: NA
cdr3_nt: TGTGCCAGCAGCTTCGGGGGAAACCGCCTCTATGGCTACACCTTC
cdr3_aa: CASSFGGNRLYGYTF

clone_size: many
j_call: TRBJ2-7
v_call: TRBV6-6
d_call: NA
cdr3_nt: TGTGCCAGCAGTCTGAGGGGCAACGAGCAGTACTTC
cdr3_aa: CASSLRGNEQYF

clone_size: NA
j_call: TRBJ2-2
v_call: TRBV25-1
d_call: TRBD1
cdr3_nt: TGTGCCAGCCAACGACAGGGGTCGGCCGGGGAGCTGTTTTTT
cdr3_aa: CASQRQGSAGELFF

clone_size: NA
j_call: TRBJ2-7
v_call: TRBV12-5
d_call: TRBD1
cdr3_nt: TGTGCTAGTGCTATGGGACAGGGGGCGAACGAGCAGTACTTC
cdr3_aa: CASAMGQGANEQYF

clone_size: NA
j_call: TRBJ2-7
v_call: TRBV2
d_call: NA
cdr3_nt: TGTGCCAGCAGTGAACCTAGCTTGGAGTACGACGAGCAGTACTTC
cdr3_aa: CASSEPSLEYDEQYF

clone_size: NA
j_call: TRBJ1-1
v_call: TRBV28
d_call: TRBD1
cdr3_nt: TGTGCCACCCATCGGACAGGGTTGAGCGAAGCTTTCTTT
cdr3_aa: CATHRTGLSEAFF

clone_size: once
j_call: TRBJ2-5
v_call: TRBV24-1
d_call: TRBD2
cdr3_nt: TGTGCCACCAGTATCGGGAGGGGGACCCAGTACTTC
cdr3_aa: CATSIGRGTQYF

clone_size: few
j_call: TRBJ1-5
v_call: TRBV5-6
d_call: TRBD1
cdr3_nt: TGTGCCAGCAGGCGGGGACAGTCCCTCGATCAGCCCCAGCATTTT
cdr3_aa: CASRRGQSLDQPQHF

clone_size: few
j_call: TRBJ2-2
v_call: TRBV7-6
d_call: NA
cdr3_nt: TGTGCCAGCAGCTTAGAAGACGGGAACACCGGGGAGCTGTTTTTT
cdr3_aa: CASSLEDGNTGELFF

clone_size: once
j_call: TRBJ2-2
v_call: TRBV29-1
d_call: NA
cdr3_nt: TGCAGCACAGGACAGGGGGAGCTGTTTTTT
cdr3_aa: CSTGQGELFF

clone_size: few
j_call: TRBJ2-5
v_call: TRBV6-5
d_call: TRBD2
cdr3_nt: TGTGCCAGCAGTGAGGGCATAGCGGGCTCGGAGACCCAGTACTTC
cdr3_aa: CASSEGIAGSETQYF

clone_size: once
j_call: TRBJ2-2
v_call: TRBV7-2
d_call: NA
cdr3_nt: TGTGCCAGCAGACGCCTCGAAGGGACGGCCGGGGAGCTGTTTTTT
cdr3_aa: CASRRLEGTAGELFF

clone_size: NA
j_call: TRBJ1-3
v_call: TRBV7-9
d_call: NA
cdr3_nt: TGTGCCAGCAGCTTAGGGCAGAGGGTCTCTGGAAACACCATGTATTTT
cdr3_aa: CASSLGQRVSGNTMYF

clone_size: NA
j_call: TRBJ1-1
v_call: TRBV5-1
d_call: TRBD1
cdr3_nt: TGCGCCAGCAGCCTACGGACAGGGCCTGAAGCTTTCTTT
cdr3_aa: CASSLRTGPEAFF

clone_size: many
j_call: TRBJ1-2
v_call: TRBV19
d_call: NA
cdr3_nt: TGTGCCAGTAGTGTCAGGAACTATGGCTACACCTTC
cdr3_aa: CASSVRNYGYTF

clone_size: few
j_call: TRBJ2-5
v_call: TRBV19
d_call: NA
cdr3_nt: TGTGCCAGTAGTATCTCAGGGTATGAGACCCAGTACTTC
cdr3_aa: CASSISGYETQYF